This T cell receptor beta chain appears in the sequencing data of a study of human T cells and chemical hapten exposure. At the level of the study: Minor pooled library volume differences mainly drove per-sample TCR yield variation.

CDR3 length: 13 residues. Germline loops: CDR1 SNHLY, CDR2 FYNNEI. V lost 5 bases to trimming and J lost 3 bases; unmatched junction nucleotides: 1. As to time point: patch test 1, 2 weeks after DPC sensitization. The treatment: therapeutic diphenylcyclopropenone sensitization with weekly scalp DPC. This clonotype has at least ten counts. Authors' analysis steps: Per sample, the median was 95,638 TCRs, with values from around 25,000 to 690,000. A single record per CDR3 protein comes from TCRdb applying MiXCR to the RACE reads. The V and J calls were not made by the authors but by TCRdb's processing. This sample has nearly 350,000 distinct CDR3 sequences, with around 7% found just once.

The origin of this receptor is a woman between 18 and 29 years old with alopecia areata. Some clones in this sample may be carry-over from other donors' samples. The rearrangement uses TRBV2 and TRBJ2-4; the match to TRBD2 covers 7 bases. The source material was whole blood, sampled in connection with sensitization to the hapten diphenylcyclopropenone (DPC). CDR3 in DNA: TGTGCCAGCAGTCTAGCGGACAAAAACATTCAGTACTTC. Protein: CASSLADKNIQYF.